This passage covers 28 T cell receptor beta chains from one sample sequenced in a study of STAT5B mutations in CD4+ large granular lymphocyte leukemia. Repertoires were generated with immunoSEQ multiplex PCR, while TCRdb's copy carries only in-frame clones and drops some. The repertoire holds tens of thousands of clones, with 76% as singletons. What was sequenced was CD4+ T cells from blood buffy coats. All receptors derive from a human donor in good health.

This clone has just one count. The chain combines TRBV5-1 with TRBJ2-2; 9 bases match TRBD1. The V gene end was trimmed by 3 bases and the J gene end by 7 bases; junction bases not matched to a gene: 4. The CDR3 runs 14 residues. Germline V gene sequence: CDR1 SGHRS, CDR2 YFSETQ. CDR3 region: CASSWGQGIGELFF. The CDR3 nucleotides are TGCGCCAGCAGCTGGGGACAGGGTATCGGGGAGCTGTTTTTT.

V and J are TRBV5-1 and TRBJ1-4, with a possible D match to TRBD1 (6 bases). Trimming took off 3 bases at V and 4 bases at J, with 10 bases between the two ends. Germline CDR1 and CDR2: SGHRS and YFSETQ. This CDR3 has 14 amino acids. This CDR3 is CASSSGHLNEKLFF. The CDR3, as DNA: TGCGCCAGCAGCTCGGGACACCTTAATGAAAAACTGTTTTTT.

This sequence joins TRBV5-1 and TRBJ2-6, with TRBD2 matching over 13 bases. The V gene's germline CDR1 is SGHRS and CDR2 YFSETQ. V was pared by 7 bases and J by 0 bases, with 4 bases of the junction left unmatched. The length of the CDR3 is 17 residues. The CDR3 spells CASRLAGGLSGANVLTF. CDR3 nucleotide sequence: TGCGCCAGCCGACTAGCGGGAGGACTCTCTGGGGCCAACGTCCTGACTTTC.

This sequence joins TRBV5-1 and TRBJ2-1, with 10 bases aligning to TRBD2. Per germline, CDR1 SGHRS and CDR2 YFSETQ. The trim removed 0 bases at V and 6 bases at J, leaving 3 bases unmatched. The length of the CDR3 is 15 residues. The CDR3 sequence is CASSLGLAGVNEQFF. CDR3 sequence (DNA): TGCGCCAGCAGCTTGGGGCTAGCGGGAGTCAATGAGCAGTTCTTC.

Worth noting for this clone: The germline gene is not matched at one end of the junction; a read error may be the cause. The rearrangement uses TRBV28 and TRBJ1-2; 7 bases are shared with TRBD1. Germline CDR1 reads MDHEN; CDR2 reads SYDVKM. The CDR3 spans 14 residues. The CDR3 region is CASSFGLGQLVFSF. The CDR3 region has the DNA TGTGCCAGCAGTTTCGGACTGGGACAGTTGGTTTTCTCCTTC.

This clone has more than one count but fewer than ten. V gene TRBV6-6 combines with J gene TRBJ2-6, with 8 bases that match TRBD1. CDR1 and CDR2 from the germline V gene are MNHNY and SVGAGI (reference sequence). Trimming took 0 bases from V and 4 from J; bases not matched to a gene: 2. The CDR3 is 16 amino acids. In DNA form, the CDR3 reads TGTGCCAGCAGTTACTCGGACAGGGCCGGGGCCAACGTCCTGACTTTC. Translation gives CASSYSDRAGANVLTF.

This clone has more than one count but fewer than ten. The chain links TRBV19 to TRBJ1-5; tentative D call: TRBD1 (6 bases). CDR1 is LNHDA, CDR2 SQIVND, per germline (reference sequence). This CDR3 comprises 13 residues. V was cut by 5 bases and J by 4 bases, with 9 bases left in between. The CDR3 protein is CASSEDRNQPQHF. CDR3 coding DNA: TGTGCCAGTAGTGAGGACAGAAATCAGCCCCAGCATTTT.

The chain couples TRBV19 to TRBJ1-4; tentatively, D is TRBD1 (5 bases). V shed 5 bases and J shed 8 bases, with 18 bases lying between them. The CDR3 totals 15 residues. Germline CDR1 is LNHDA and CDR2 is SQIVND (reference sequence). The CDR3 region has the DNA TGTGCCAGTAGTCCAACGGGGCCGAGTGGGGAAAAACTGTTTTTT. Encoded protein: CASSPTGPSGEKLFF.

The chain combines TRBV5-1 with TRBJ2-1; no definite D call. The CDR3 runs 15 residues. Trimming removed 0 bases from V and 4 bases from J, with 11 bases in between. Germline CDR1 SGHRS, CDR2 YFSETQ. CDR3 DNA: TGCGCCAGCAGCTTGGCGGCTACTACGTACAATGAGCAGTTCTTC. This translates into CASSLAATTYNEQFF.

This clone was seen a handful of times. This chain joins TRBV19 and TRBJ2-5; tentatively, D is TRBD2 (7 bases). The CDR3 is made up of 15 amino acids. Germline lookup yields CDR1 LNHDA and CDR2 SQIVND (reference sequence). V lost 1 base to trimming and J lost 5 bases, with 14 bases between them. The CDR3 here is CASSIGGGARETQYF. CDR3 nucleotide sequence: TGTGCCAGTAGTATAGGAGGGGGGGCTAGGGAGACCCAGTACTTC.

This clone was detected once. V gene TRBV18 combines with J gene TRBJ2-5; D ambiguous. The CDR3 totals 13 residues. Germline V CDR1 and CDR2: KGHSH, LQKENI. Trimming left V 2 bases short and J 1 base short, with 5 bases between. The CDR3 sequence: CASSPGLQETQYF. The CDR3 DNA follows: TGTGCCAGCTCACCAGGTCTCCAAGAGACCCAGTACTTC.

The CDR3 DNA is TGTGCCAGCAGCCCCCTCGCGGTGGGACAGGGAGGAGCTTTCTTT. It is translated as CASSPLAVGQGGAFF. V gene TRBV7-9 combines with J gene TRBJ1-1; TRBD1 aligns across 9 bases. CDR1 is SEHNR, CDR2 FQNEAQ, per germline (reference sequence). V shed 5 bases and J 10 bases; nucleotides not matched to a gene: 14. CDR3 size: 15 residues.

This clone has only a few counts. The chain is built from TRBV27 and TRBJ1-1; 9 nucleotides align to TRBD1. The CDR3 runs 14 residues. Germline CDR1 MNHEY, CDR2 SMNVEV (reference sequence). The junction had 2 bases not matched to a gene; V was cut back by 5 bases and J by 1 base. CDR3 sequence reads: CASSVDRGNTEAFF. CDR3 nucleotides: TGTGCCAGCAGTGTGGACAGGGGGAACACTGAAGCTTTCTTT.

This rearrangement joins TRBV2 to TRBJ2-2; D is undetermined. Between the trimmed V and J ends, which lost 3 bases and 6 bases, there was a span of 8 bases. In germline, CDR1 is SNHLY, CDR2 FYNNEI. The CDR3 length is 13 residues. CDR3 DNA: TGTGCCAGCAGTGATCAGACTTCCGGGGAGCTGTTTTTT. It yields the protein CASSDQTSGELFF.

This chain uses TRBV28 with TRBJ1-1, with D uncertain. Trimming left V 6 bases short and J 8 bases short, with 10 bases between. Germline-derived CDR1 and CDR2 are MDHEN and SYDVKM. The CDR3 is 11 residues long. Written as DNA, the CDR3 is TGTGCCAGCAGCCCGTCCTGGGAAGCTTTCTTT. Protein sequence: CASSPSWEAFF. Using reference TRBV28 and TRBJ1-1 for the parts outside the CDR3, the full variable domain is DVKVTQSSRYLVKRTGEKVFLECVQDMDHENMFWYRQDPGLGLRLIYFSYDVKMKEKGDIPEGYSVSREKKERFSLILESASTNQTSMYLCASSPSWEAFFGQGTRLTVV.

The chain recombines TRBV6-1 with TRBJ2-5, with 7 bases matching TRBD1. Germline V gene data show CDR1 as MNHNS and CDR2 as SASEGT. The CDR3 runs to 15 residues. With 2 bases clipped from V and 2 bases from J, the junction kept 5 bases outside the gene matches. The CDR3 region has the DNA TGTGCCAGCAGTGAAAGGCAGGGGGTACAAGAGACCCAGTACTTC. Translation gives CASSERQGVQETQYF.

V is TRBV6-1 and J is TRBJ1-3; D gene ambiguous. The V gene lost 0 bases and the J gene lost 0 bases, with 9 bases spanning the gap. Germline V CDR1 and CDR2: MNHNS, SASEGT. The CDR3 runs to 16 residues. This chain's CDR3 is CASSEAQAVSGNTIYF. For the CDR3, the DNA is TGTGCCAGCAGTGAAGCCCAAGCTGTCTCTGGAAACACCATATATTTT.

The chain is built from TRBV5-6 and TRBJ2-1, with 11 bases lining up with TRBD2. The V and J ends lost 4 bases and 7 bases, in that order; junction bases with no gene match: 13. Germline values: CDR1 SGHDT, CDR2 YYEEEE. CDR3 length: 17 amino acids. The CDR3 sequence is CASSRSTLAGGRNEQFF. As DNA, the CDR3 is TGTGCCAGCAGCCGCTCTACCTTAGCGGGAGGGAGGAATGAGCAGTTCTTC.

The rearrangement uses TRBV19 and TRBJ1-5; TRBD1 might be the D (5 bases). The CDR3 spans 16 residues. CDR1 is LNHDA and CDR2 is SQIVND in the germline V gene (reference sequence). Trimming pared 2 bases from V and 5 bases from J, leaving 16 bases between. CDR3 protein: CASSILRQLVDQPQHF. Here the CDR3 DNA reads TGTGCCAGTAGTATACTCAGACAGTTGGTGGATCAGCCCCAGCATTTT.

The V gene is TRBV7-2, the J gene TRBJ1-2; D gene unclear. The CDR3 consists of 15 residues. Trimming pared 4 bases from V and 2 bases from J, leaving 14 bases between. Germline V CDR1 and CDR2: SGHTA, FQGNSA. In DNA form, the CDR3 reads TGTGCCAGCAGCTCCGTGGCAGGAGTCAACTATGGCTACACCTTC. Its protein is CASSSVAGVNYGYTF.

The CDR3 spells CASSAGTVEKLFF. The CDR3 region has the DNA TGCGCCAGCAGCGCCGGGACCGTTGAAAAACTGTTTTTT. The chain carries TRBV5-1 and TRBJ1-4; possible D gene TRBD1, 5 bases. Germline V gene lookup returns CDR1 SGHRS and CDR2 YFSETQ. Trimming removed 4 bases from V and 7 bases from J, with 11 bases in between. The length of the CDR3 is 13 residues.

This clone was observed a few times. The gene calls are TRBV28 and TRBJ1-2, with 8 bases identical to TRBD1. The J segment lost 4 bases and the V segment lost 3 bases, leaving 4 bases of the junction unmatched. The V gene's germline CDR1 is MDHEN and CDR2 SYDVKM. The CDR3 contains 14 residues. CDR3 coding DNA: TGTGCCAGCAGTTTCAGGGGGCCTCCCTATGGCTACACCTTC. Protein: CASSFRGPPYGYTF.

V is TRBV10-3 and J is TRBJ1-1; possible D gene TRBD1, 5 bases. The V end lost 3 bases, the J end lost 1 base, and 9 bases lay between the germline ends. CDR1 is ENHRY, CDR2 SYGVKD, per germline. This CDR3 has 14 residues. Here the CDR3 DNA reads TGTGCCATCAGTGAAAGGGGAGGGAACACTGAAGCTTTCTTT. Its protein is CAISERGGNTEAFF.

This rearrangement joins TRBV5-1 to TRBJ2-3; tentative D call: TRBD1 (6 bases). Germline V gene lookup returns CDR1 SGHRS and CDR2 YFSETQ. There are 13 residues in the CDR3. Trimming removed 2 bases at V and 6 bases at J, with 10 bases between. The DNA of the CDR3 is TGCGCCAGCAGCTTTCAGGGGACGGATACGCAGTATTTT. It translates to CASSFQGTDTQYF.

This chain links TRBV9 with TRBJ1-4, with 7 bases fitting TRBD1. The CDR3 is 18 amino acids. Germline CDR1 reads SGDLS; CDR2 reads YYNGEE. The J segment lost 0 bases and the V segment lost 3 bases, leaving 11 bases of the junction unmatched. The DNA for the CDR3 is TGTGCCAGCAGCGCGGGGTTGACAGGGACCACAACTAATGAAAAACTGTTTTTT. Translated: CASSAGLTGTTTNEKLFF. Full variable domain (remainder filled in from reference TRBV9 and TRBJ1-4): DSGVTQTPKHLITATGQRVTLRCSPRSGDLSVYWYQQSLDQGLQFLIQYYNGEERAKGNILERFSAQQFPDLHSELNLSSLELGDSALYFCASSAGLTGTTTNEKLFFGSGTQLSVL.

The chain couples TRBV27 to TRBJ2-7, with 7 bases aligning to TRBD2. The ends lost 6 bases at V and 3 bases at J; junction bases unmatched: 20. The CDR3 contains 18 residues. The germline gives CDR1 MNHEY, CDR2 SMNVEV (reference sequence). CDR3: CASRGTIPKAGEDYEQYF. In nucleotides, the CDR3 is TGTGCCAGCAGAGGTACTATTCCGAAGGCGGGAGAAGACTACGAGCAGTACTTC.

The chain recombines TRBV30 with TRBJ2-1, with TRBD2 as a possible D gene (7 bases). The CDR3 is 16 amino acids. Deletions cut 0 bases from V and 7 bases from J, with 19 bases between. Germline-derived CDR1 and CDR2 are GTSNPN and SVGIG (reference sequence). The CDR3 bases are TGTGCCTGGAGTGTACGTCGGGGGGCGTCCTCGAATGAGCAGTTCTTC. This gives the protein CAWSVRRGASSNEQFF.

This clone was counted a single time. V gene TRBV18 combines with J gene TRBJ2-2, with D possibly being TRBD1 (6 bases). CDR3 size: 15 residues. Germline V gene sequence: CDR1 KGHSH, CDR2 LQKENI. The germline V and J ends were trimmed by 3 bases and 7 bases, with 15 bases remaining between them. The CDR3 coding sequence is TGTGCCAGCTCACCCGAACAGGGTCTTGGCGGGGAGCTGTTTTTT. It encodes CASSPEQGLGGELFF.